This T cell receptor (beta chain) was recovered during a study of cytomegalovirus exposure and HLA in healthy donors. Measured with immunoSEQ multiplex PCR; TCRdb has only the in-frame clones, and not every one. Of around 91,000 clones listed, roughly 92% are singletons. CDR1 and CDR2 from the germline V gene are MGHRA and YSYEKL. The CDR3 loop spans 15 amino acids. The V segment lost 4 bases and the J segment 4 bases; nucleotides outside the gene matches: 6. V is TRBV4-1 and J is TRBJ2-1; the match to TRBD2 covers 8 bases. The sample taken for sequencing was PBMCs. This TCR derives from a woman aged 25-40 years in good health and CMV-seropositive. The CDR3 DNA sequence: TGCGCCAGCAGCCTAACTAGCGGAGGGTACAATGAGCAGTTCTTC. Protein product: CASSLTSGGYNEQFF.